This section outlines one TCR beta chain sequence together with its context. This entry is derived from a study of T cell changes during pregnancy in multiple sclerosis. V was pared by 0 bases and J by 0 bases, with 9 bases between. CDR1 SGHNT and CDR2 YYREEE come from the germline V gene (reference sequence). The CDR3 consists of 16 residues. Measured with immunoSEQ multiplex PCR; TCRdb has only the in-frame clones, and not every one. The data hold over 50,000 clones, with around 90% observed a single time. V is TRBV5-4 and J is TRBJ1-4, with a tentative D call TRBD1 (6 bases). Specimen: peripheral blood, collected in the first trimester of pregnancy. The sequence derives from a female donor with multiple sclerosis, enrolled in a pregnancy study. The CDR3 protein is CASSLGQVATNEKLFF. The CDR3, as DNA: TGTGCCAGCAGCTTGGGACAGGTTGCAACTAATGAAAAACTGTTTTTT.